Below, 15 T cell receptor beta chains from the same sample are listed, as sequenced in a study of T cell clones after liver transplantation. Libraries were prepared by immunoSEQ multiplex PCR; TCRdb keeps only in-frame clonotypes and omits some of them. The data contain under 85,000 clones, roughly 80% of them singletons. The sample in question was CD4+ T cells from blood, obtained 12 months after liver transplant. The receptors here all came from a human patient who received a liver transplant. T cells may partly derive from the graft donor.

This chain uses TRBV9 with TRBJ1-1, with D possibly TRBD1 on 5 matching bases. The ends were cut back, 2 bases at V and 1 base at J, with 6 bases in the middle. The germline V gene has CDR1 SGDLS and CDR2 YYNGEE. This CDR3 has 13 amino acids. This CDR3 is CASSVGPNTEAFF. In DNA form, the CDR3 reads TGTGCCAGCAGCGTGGGACCGAACACTGAAGCTTTCTTT.

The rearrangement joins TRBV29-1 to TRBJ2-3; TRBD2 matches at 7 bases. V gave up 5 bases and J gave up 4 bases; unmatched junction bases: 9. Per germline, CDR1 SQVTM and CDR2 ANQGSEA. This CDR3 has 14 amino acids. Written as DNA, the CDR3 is TGCAGCGTTCTCATCCCCGCGGGGGCAGATACGCAGTATTTT. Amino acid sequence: CSVLIPAGADTQYF.

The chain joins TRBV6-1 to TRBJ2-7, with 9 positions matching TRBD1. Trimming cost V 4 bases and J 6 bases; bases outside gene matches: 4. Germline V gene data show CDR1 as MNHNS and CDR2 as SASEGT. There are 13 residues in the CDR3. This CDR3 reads CASSVQGAGEQYF. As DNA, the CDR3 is TGTGCCAGCAGTGTACAGGGGGCTGGCGAGCAGTACTTC.

The CDR3 protein is CASSPQKLQGNEQYF. The CDR3 region has the DNA TGTGCCAGCAGTCCCCAGAAGCTACAGGGTAACGAGCAGTACTTC. The chain employs TRBV2 and TRBJ2-7, with D tentatively TRBD1 (6 bases). Trimming took off 5 bases at V and 5 bases at J, with 19 bases between the two ends. Germline V gene sequence: CDR1 SNHLY, CDR2 FYNNEI. The CDR3 is made up of 15 amino acids.

The CDR3 here is CASSEGGGLRETQYF. The DNA for the CDR3 is TGTGCCAGCAGTGAGGGAGGGGGACTACGGGAGACCCAGTACTTC. The chain recombines TRBV25-1 with TRBJ2-5; possibly TRBD2 for D (7 bases). V shed 3 bases and J shed 5 bases, with 16 bases lying between them. The length of the CDR3 is 15 residues. Germline V lookup: CDR1 MGHDK, CDR2 SYGVNS.

The chain's CDR3 is CASSLFAFTDTQYF. The CDR3 DNA reads TGCGCCAGCAGCTTATTCGCGTTCACAGATACGCAGTATTTT. V and J are TRBV5-1 and TRBJ2-3; D gene uncertain. The germline gives CDR1 SGHRS, CDR2 YFSETQ. The CDR3 is made up of 14 amino acids. V shed 2 bases and J shed 2 bases, with 9 bases lying between them.

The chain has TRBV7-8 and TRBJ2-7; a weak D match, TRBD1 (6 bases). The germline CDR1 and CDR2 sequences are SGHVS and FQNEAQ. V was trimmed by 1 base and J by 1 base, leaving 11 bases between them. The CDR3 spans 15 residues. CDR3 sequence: CASSLEPQGSYEQYF. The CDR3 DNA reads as TGTGCCAGCAGCTTAGAACCGCAGGGGTCCTACGAGCAGTACTTC.

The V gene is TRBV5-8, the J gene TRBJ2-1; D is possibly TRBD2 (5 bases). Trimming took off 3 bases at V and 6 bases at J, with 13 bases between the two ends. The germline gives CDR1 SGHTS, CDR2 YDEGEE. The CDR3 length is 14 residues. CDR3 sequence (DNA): TGTGCCAGCAGCTCCCAAGGGCGGGTCAATGAGCAGTTCTTC. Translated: CASSSQGRVNEQFF.

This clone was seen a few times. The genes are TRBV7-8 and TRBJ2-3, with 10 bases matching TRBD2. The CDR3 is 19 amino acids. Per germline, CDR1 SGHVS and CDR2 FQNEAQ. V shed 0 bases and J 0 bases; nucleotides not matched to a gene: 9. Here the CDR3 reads CASSLASGRALYSTDTQYF. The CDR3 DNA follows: TGTGCCAGCAGCTTAGCGAGCGGGAGGGCCCTCTACAGCACAGATACGCAGTATTTT.

CDR3 protein: CASSSPRGPNTEAFF. CDR3 in DNA: TGTGCCAGCAGTTCCCCCAGGGGCCCTAACACTGAAGCTTTCTTT. The chain carries TRBV6-5 and TRBJ1-1; weak D call: TRBD1 (6 bases). Germline lookup yields CDR1 MNHEY and CDR2 SVGAGI. The CDR3 totals 15 residues. Trimming stripped 4 bases from V and 2 bases from J, with 14 bases between.

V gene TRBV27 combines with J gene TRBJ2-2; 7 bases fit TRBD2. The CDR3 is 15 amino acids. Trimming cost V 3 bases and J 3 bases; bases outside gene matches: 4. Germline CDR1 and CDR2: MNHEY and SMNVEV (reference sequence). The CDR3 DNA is TGTGCCAGCAGTTTGGGACTACCGTACACCGGGGAGCTGTTTTTT. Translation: CASSLGLPYTGELFF.

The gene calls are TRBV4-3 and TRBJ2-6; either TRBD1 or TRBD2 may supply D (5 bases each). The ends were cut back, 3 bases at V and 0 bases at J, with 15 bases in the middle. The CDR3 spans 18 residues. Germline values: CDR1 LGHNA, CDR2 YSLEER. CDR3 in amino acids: CASSQTWGTSSGANVLTF. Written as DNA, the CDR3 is TGCGCCAGCAGCCAGACCTGGGGGACCAGCTCTGGGGCCAACGTCCTGACTTTC.

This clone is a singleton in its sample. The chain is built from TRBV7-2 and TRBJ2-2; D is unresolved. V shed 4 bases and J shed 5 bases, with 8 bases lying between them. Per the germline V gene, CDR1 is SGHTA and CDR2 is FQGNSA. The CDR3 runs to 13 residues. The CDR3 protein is CASSSSGTGELFF. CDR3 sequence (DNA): TGTGCCAGCAGCTCATCCGGGACCGGGGAGCTGTTTTTT.

The CDR3 spells CASSTGISTDTQYF. The CDR3 DNA follows: TGTGCCAGCAGTACAGGTATTAGCACAGATACGCAGTATTTT. J is TRBJ2-3 and V is TRBV6-1, with D perhaps matching TRBD1 (5 bases). CDR1 and CDR2 from the germline V gene are MNHNS and SASEGT. Trimming took 5 bases from V and 0 from J, leaving 9 bases between them. The CDR3 sequence is 14 residues long.

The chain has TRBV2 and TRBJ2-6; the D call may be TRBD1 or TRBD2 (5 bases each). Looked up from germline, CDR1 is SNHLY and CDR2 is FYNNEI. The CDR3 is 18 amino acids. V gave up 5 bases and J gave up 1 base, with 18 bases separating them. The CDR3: CASSPGTGVGSGANVLTF. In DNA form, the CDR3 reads TGTGCCAGCAGTCCCGGGACCGGGGTAGGTTCTGGGGCCAACGTCCTGACTTTC.